The 32 T cell receptor beta chains presented below share a single source sample, sequenced in a study of OX40 agonist ivuxolimab in advanced cancers. TCRdb keeps only in-frame clones here, not all; method: immunoSEQ multiplex PCR. The sample holds tens of thousands of clones, about 87% seen once. Specimen: CD4+ or CD8+ T cells sorted from blood, collected in a trial of the OX40 agonist ivuxolimab. All receptors derive from an adult with an advanced solid tumor such as melanoma, head and neck, liver or kidney cancer.

The table lists this clone with a count of one. The rearrangement uses TRBV11-2 and TRBJ2-2, with D possibly called TRBD1 or TRBD2 (6 bases each). Trimming took off 0 bases at V and 11 bases at J, with 19 bases between the two ends. The V gene's germline CDR1 is SGHAT and CDR2 FQNNGV. This CDR3 is 16 amino acids long. The CDR3 DNA follows: TGTGCCAGCAGCTTAGACGGACAGCGGGCCGGGGTTGAGCTGTTTTTT. Translation gives CASSLDGQRAGVELFF.

This clone was observed a single time. The chain has TRBV4-3 and TRBJ1-5; D is possibly TRBD1 (5 bases). Germline assignment: CDR1 LGHNA and CDR2 YSLEER. V was cut by 0 bases and J by 7 bases, with 25 bases left in between. The CDR3 length is 19 residues. DNA for the CDR3: TGCGCCAGCAGCCAAGATACGCGTCGAGTCGACAGCTTGGGGCAGCCCCAGCATTTT. Its translation is CASSQDTRRVDSLGQPQHF.

CDR3 bases: TGTGCCAGCAGCTTAGTAAGGGGCGCGGGAGCTTTCTTT. Amino acid sequence: CASSLVRGAGAFF. The chain employs TRBV13 and TRBJ1-1; tentative D call: TRBD1 (5 bases). This CDR3 contains 13 residues. V lost 1 base to trimming and J lost 10 bases, with 13 bases between them. Germline loops: CDR1 PRHDT, CDR2 FYEKMQ (reference sequence).

The V gene is TRBV18, the J gene TRBJ2-7; D may be TRBD1 or TRBD2 (5 bases each). V gave up 2 bases and J gave up 0 bases, with 11 bases separating them. Germline V gene sequence: CDR1 KGHSH, CDR2 LQKENI. The CDR3 consists of 15 residues. CDR3: CASSPRDGGSYEQYF. CDR3 bases: TGTGCCAGCTCACCAAGGGACGGAGGCTCCTACGAGCAGTACTTC.

Here the CDR3 reads CASSLRLRTSGILLNEQFF. CDR3 DNA sequence: TGTGCCAGCAGTCTTCGCCTCCGGACTAGCGGGATATTGTTAAATGAGCAGTTCTTC. The genes are TRBV27 and TRBJ2-1; TRBD2 matches at 12 bases. Per germline, CDR1 MNHEY and CDR2 SMNVEV (reference sequence). V lost 5 bases, J lost 7 bases, and 18 bases stayed unmatched. The CDR3 sequence is 19 residues long.

The rearrangement uses TRBV7-8 and TRBJ2-3, with D maybe TRBD1 (5 bases). V was trimmed by 5 bases and J by 4 bases, leaving 16 bases between them. This CDR3 is built from 15 residues. From germline, CDR1 is SGHVS and CDR2 FQNEAQ. The CDR3 coding sequence is TGTGCCAGCAGCCCTCTCCGGCAGGGCGCAGATACGCAGTATTTT. Translated: CASSPLRQGADTQYF.

V is TRBV9 and J is TRBJ2-2; the D is unclear. V lost 0 bases and J 0 bases, leaving 6 bases between the germline ends. Per germline, CDR1 SGDLS and CDR2 YYNGEE. The CDR3 contains 15 residues. The CDR3 spells CASSVGPSNTGELFF. The CDR3 DNA is TGTGCCAGCAGCGTAGGACCATCGAACACCGGGGAGCTGTTTTTT.

This clone came up a few times. This chain joins TRBV14 and TRBJ1-1; tentatively, D is TRBD1 (6 bases). Germline CDR1 reads SGHDN; CDR2 reads FVKESK. Trimming shortened V by 10 bases and J by 3 bases, and 18 bases separated the two germline ends. The CDR3 runs 14 residues. The DNA for the CDR3 is TGTGCCACCCAGGAGTTGGGGGGCTACACTGAAGCTTTCTTT. Translating it yields CATQELGGYTEAFF.

The table lists this clone with a count of one. The J gene is TRBJ2-3, the V gene TRBV5-1, with D maybe TRBD2 (7 bases). V was clipped by 4 bases and J by 0 bases, with 15 bases between them. Per the germline V gene, CDR1 is SGHRS and CDR2 is YFSETQ. The CDR3 has 16 residues. The CDR3 DNA sequence: TGCGCCAGCAGCCAGGGGAGGGCGGGGAGCACAGATACGCAGTATTTT. Translating gives CASSQGRAGSTDTQYF.

The V gene is TRBV5-1, the J gene TRBJ2-1; 8 bases map to TRBD2. From germline, CDR1 is SGHRS and CDR2 YFSETQ. This CDR3 spans 17 amino acids. Unmatched junction bases numbered 6, after V lost 1 base and J lost 0 bases. CDR3 nucleotides: TGCGCCAGCAGCTTGCTCTCGGGGGGGATCTCCTACAATGAGCAGTTCTTC. It yields the protein CASSLLSGGISYNEQFF.

V and J are TRBV27 and TRBJ1-1; D is unclear. V dropped 5 bases and J dropped 0 bases, with 7 bases sitting between them. Per germline, CDR1 MNHEY and CDR2 SMNVEV (reference sequence). The CDR3 loop spans 13 amino acids. The CDR3, as DNA: TGTGCCAGCAGTAGATACATGAACACTGAAGCTTTCTTT. This encodes CASSRYMNTEAFF.

The chain combines TRBV7-2 with TRBJ2-1; TRBD2 matches 8 bases. The CDR3 is made up of 15 amino acids. Germline V lookup: CDR1 SGHTA, CDR2 FQGNSA. Trimming removed 2 bases from V and 7 bases from J; junction bases left unmatched: 7. The CDR3 protein is CASSLSRGLVNEQFF. CDR3 nucleotide sequence: TGTGCCAGCAGCTTATCGAGGGGACTAGTAAATGAGCAGTTCTTC.

The rearrangement joins TRBV6-1 to TRBJ2-2, with TRBD2 matching over 8 bases. CDR1 MNHNS and CDR2 SASEGT come from the germline V gene. V dropped 5 bases and J dropped 8; count of bases not matched to a gene: 10. This CDR3 has 15 residues. The CDR3 sequence: CASSSAGTSSGELFF. In DNA, the CDR3 is TGTGCCAGCAGTTCTGCCGGGACTAGTTCTGGGGAGCTGTTTTTT.

The J gene is TRBJ1-5, the V gene TRBV28; 7 bases are shared with TRBD1. The CDR3 is 17 residues long. Losses at the gene ends were 3 bases for V and 0 bases for J; bases not matched to a gene: 8. Germline CDR1 and CDR2: MDHEN and SYDVKM. In DNA form, the CDR3 reads TGTGCCAGCAGTTTCCCCACCACAGGGGATAGCAATCAGCCCCAGCATTTT. Translating gives CASSFPTTGDSNQPQHF.

J is TRBJ1-5 and V is TRBV19; 11 bases align to TRBD1. CDR1 is LNHDA, CDR2 SQIVND, per germline (reference sequence). The CDR3 extends over 16 amino acids. Trimming took 6 bases from V and 5 from J; bases not matched to a gene: 9. The CDR3 loop is CASRQRTGGDDQPQHF. CDR3 DNA: TGTGCCAGTAGGCAGAGGACAGGGGGCGATGATCAGCCCCAGCATTTT.

About this clone itself: The same CDR3 can be traced to other DNA sequences in this sample. The rearrangement uses TRBV7-9 and TRBJ2-6; D is unclear. V was pared by 4 bases and J by 0 bases, with 1 base between. Germline values: CDR1 SEHNR, CDR2 FQNEAQ (reference sequence). The CDR3 is made up of 13 amino acids. CDR3 in amino acids: CASSSSGANVLTF. Written as DNA, the CDR3 is TGTGCCAGCAGCTCCTCTGGGGCCAACGTCCTGACTTTC.

This clone came up once. The V gene is TRBV5-1, the J gene TRBJ2-2; TRBD1 matches at 8 bases. Losses at the gene ends were 3 bases for V and 6 bases for J; bases not matched to a gene: 4. Germline loops: CDR1 SGHRS, CDR2 YFSETQ. The CDR3 sequence is 14 residues long. The CDR3 sequence is CASSSGQVPGELFF. CDR3 in DNA: TGCGCCAGCAGCTCGGGACAGGTCCCCGGGGAGCTGTTTTTT.

J is TRBJ1-4 and V is TRBV2, with D uncertain. The CDR3 covers 15 residues. Trimming left V 6 bases short and J 0 bases short, with 11 bases between. Germline lookup yields CDR1 SNHLY and CDR2 FYNNEI. Here the CDR3 DNA reads TGTGCCAGCAGCCCAGCCGTTGCAACTAATGAAAAACTGTTTTTT. Translated, it gives CASSPAVATNEKLFF.

The chain uses TRBV9 and TRBJ2-5; D gene uncertain. From germline, CDR1 is SGDLS and CDR2 YYNGEE. Trimming took 1 base from V and 4 from J, leaving 17 bases between them. The CDR3 spans 16 residues. CDR3 DNA: TGTGCCAGCAGCGTAATCGGAGATCCTTCCAGAGAGACCCAGTACTTC. Protein sequence: CASSVIGDPSRETQYF.

The V gene is TRBV7-2, the J gene TRBJ1-5; a weak D match, TRBD1 (6 bases). V was pared by 0 bases and J by 4 bases, with 10 bases between. In germline, CDR1 is SGHTA, CDR2 FQGNSA. The CDR3 covers 15 residues. As DNA, the CDR3 is TGTGCCAGCAGCTTAGCTCGACAGGATAATCAGCCCCAGCATTTT. This translates into CASSLARQDNQPQHF.

This chain connects TRBV28 to TRBJ2-7; 7 nucleotides match TRBD2. The CDR3 sequence is 13 residues long. CDR1 and CDR2 from the germline V gene are MDHEN and SYDVKM. Trimming removed 2 bases from V and 9 bases from J; junction bases left unmatched: 7. The CDR3: CASSLGAWGGQYF. The CDR3 nucleotides are TGTGCCAGCAGTTTAGGGGCTTGGGGGGGGCAGTACTTC.

The chain combines TRBV29-1 with TRBJ2-1; TRBD2 matches at 7 bases. The V segment lost 7 bases and the J segment 6 bases; nucleotides outside the gene matches: 15. The CDR3 runs to 15 residues. Looked up from germline, CDR1 is SQVTM and CDR2 is ANQGSEA. CDR3 loop: CSAPSVGGPPNEQFF. CDR3 DNA sequence: TGCAGCGCCCCGTCGGTGGGAGGGCCTCCCAATGAGCAGTTCTTC.

This clone was counted a single time. The chain carries TRBV7-2 and TRBJ1-5; a weak D match, TRBD1 (5 bases). The CDR3 sequence is 13 residues long. Trimming removed 4 bases from V and 5 bases from J, with 9 bases in between. The germline V gene has CDR1 SGHTA and CDR2 FQGNSA. The CDR3 bases are TGTGCCAGCAGCTCGGGACCCGATCAGCCCCAGCATTTT. Its protein product is CASSSGPDQPQHF.

The gene calls are TRBV5-1 and TRBJ1-2; a possible D gene is TRBD1 (5 bases). V shed 0 bases and J shed 3 bases, with 12 bases lying between them. This CDR3 is built from 15 residues. Germline V CDR1 and CDR2: SGHRS, YFSETQ. The CDR3, as DNA: TGCGCCAGCAGCTTGGTTGGGGGTTCAGACTATGGCTACACCTTC. Amino acid sequence: CASSLVGGSDYGYTF.

The rearrangement links TRBV6-5 to TRBJ2-1; 7 nucleotides match TRBD2. Per the germline V gene, CDR1 is MNHEY and CDR2 is SVGAGI. The CDR3 is 11 residues long. Trimming took 6 bases from V and 14 from J; bases not matched to a gene: 7. The CDR3 protein is CASSQSGKEFF. The CDR3 nucleotides are TGTGCCAGCAGCCAAAGCGGGAAGGAGTTCTTC.

V usage is TRBV7-8 and J usage is TRBJ1-5; D is unclear. V was cut by 0 bases and J by 3 bases, with 3 bases left in between. CDR1 is SGHVS and CDR2 is FQNEAQ in the germline V gene. The CDR3 contains 13 residues. The chain's CDR3 is CASSLANNQPQHF. The CDR3 nucleotides read TGTGCCAGCAGCTTAGCCAACAATCAGCCCCAGCATTTT.

This chain uses TRBV7-2 with TRBJ2-3; 12 bases are a match to TRBD2. Germline V gives CDR1 SGHTA, CDR2 FQGNSA. Trimming at V came to 2 bases and at J to 2 bases, leaving 5 bases not matched to a gene. CDR3 length: 17 amino acids. CDR3 sequence: CASSLQGLAGSTDTQYF. CDR3 coding DNA: TGTGCCAGCAGCTTACAAGGACTAGCGGGATCCACAGATACGCAGTATTTT.

The chain recombines TRBV7-8 with TRBJ2-1; TRBD2 matches at 11 bases. Unmatched junction bases numbered 13, after V lost 2 bases and J lost 7 bases. Per the germline V gene, CDR1 is SGHVS and CDR2 is FQNEAQ. The CDR3 runs to 18 residues. This CDR3 reads CASSLPLRLAGRGNEQFF. In DNA form, the CDR3 reads TGTGCCAGCAGCTTACCTCTAAGACTAGCGGGGCGGGGGAATGAGCAGTTCTTC.

The V gene is TRBV7-9, the J gene TRBJ1-5, with no clear D. Germline V gives CDR1 SEHNR, CDR2 FQNEAQ (reference sequence). The ends were cut back, 1 base at V and 5 bases at J, with 3 bases in the middle. The CDR3 extends over 12 amino acids. CDR3: CASSLGDQPQHF. The DNA for the CDR3 is TGTGCCAGCAGCTTAGGGGATCAGCCCCAGCATTTT.

This sequence joins TRBV25-1 and TRBJ2-7, with D possibly matching TRBD2 (6 bases). CDR1 is MGHDK, CDR2 SYGVNS, per germline. CDR3 size: 15 residues. V lost 1 base and J lost 0, with 10 bases in between. The CDR3 DNA follows: TGTGCCAGCAGTGAATTGGCGGGGAGCTCCTACGAGCAGTACTTC. This translates into CASSELAGSSYEQYF.

The V call is TRBV7-3, the J call TRBJ2-1; TRBD1 or TRBD2 may be the D gene (5 bases each). Germline assignment: CDR1 SGHTA and CDR2 FQGTGA. The CDR3 is made up of 14 amino acids. Trimming cost V 8 bases and J 0 bases, with 11 bases left between them. The CDR3 reads CASAQDSSYNEQFF. The CDR3 bases are TGTGCCAGCGCACAGGACTCCTCCTACAATGAGCAGTTCTTC.

The V gene is TRBV4-1, the J gene TRBJ2-5, with a weak D call TRBD2 (5 bases). Per the germline V gene, CDR1 is MGHRA and CDR2 is YSYEKL. CDR3 length: 15 amino acids. The ends were cut back, 7 bases at V and 5 bases at J, with 20 bases in the middle. This chain's CDR3 is CASTSARLEDETQYF. CDR3 coding DNA: TGCGCCAGCACCTCGGCCCGGCTGGAGGATGAGACCCAGTACTTC.